These 22 T cell receptor beta chains were all obtained from the same sample, sequenced in a study of PD-1 blockade in classical Hodgkin lymphoma. This table comes from immunoSEQ multiplex PCR, and its TCRdb copy is limited to in-frame clones, with some not included. The repertoire includes 25,000 to 30,000 clones, about 83% of them detected once, and 2.4% sits in the top ten. Brentuximab vedotin exposure varied, and every patient relapsed after autologous stem cell transplantation. Purification of CD4+ T cells from thawed PBMCs was achieved by magnetic negative selection. Sequences were derived from CD4+ T cells from blood, sampled at baseline. The receptors shown here come from a human donor with classical Hodgkin lymphoma.

The V call is TRBV7-9, the J call TRBJ2-2, with 9 nucleotides matching TRBD1. In germline, CDR1 is SEHNR, CDR2 FQNEAQ (reference sequence). V dropped 5 bases and J dropped 7; count of bases not matched to a gene: 5. This CDR3 spans 14 amino acids. In nucleotides, the CDR3 is TGTGCCAGCAGCCAGGACAGGGGAGGCGGGGAGCTGTTTTTT. It specifies CASSQDRGGGELFF.

The chain uses TRBV30 and TRBJ2-3; D unclear. The CDR3 has 11 amino acids. V was shortened by 2 bases and J by 10 bases, with 10 bases between the two germline ends. Germline CDR1 GTSNPN, CDR2 SVGIG (reference sequence). This chain's CDR3 is CAWSLPIAQYF. CDR3 coding DNA: TGTGCCTGGAGTCTCCCGATTGCGCAGTATTTT.

The CDR3 loop is CASSRGISGYWAEREVQPQHF. Written as DNA, the CDR3 is TGTGCCAGCAGCCGCGGTATCTCTGGGTATTGGGCAGAGAGAGAGGTTCAGCCCCAGCATTTT. The J gene is TRBJ1-5, the V gene TRBV4-2; D remains ambiguous. In germline, CDR1 is LGHNA, CDR2 YNFKEQ. Deletions cut 4 bases from V and 6 bases from J, with 34 bases between. This CDR3 has 21 amino acids.

This clone appeared a few times. The V gene is TRBV7-9, the J gene TRBJ1-2, with D possibly TRBD1 on 6 matching bases. Germline loops: CDR1 SEHNR, CDR2 FQNEAQ (reference sequence). This CDR3 region has 15 residues. The germline V and J ends were trimmed by 2 bases and 7 bases, with 17 bases remaining between them. Here the CDR3 DNA reads TGTGCCAGCAGCTTAAGCGGGCAGGGGAGTGGTGGCTACACCTTC. It yields the protein CASSLSGQGSGGYTF.

This clone was detected once. V usage is TRBV4-3 and J usage is TRBJ2-7, with TRBD1 identical over 7 bases. The V gene's germline CDR1 is LGHNA and CDR2 YSLEER. The CDR3 consists of 17 residues. V lost 4 bases and J lost 3; bases outside the gene matches: 15. CDR3 protein: CASSPRVIGGRNYEQYF. The CDR3 DNA reads TGCGCCAGCAGCCCTCGGGTGATAGGGGGCAGAAACTACGAGCAGTACTTC.

The V and J genes are TRBV7-9 and TRBJ1-5; D call uncertain. V was shortened by 4 bases and J by 1 base, with 5 bases between the two germline ends. CDR1 SEHNR and CDR2 FQNEAQ come from the germline V gene (reference sequence). This CDR3 has 13 amino acids. This CDR3 reads CASSSRSNQPQHF. CDR3 coding DNA: TGTGCCAGCAGCTCCCGGAGCAATCAGCCCCAGCATTTT.

CDR3 protein: CASSWGTVDNSPLHF. The CDR3 nucleotides are TGTGCCAGCAGCTGGGGGACTGTGGATAATTCACCCCTCCACTTT. The chain has TRBV5-5 and TRBJ1-6; D perhaps matches TRBD1 (5 bases). The CDR3 runs to 15 residues. The V end lost 3 bases, the J end lost 5 bases, and 12 bases lay between the germline ends. Germline V CDR1 and CDR2: SGHKS, YYEKEE (reference sequence).

In DNA form, the CDR3 reads TGTGCCACCAGCAGTTATCTGAACACCGGGGAGCTGTTTTTT. This encodes CATSSYLNTGELFF. This chain connects TRBV15 to TRBJ2-2; D is unresolved. The germline V gene has CDR1 LNHNV and CDR2 YYDKDF (reference sequence). CDR3 size: 14 residues. V dropped 3 bases and J dropped 1 base, with 6 bases sitting between them. The full variable domain, with the rest looked up from reference TRBV15 and TRBJ2-2, is DAMVIQNPRYQVTQFGKPVTLSCSQTLNHNVMYWYQQKSSQAPKLLFHYYDKDFNNEADTPDNFQSRRPNTSFCFLDIRSPGLGDTAMYLCATSSYLNTGELFFGEGSRLTVL.

This rearrangement joins TRBV25-1 to TRBJ1-2, with a weak D call TRBD1 (5 bases). CDR3 length: 14 residues. V was trimmed by 4 bases and J by 4 bases, leaving 13 bases between them. Germline V CDR1 and CDR2: MGHDK, SYGVNS. The DNA for the CDR3 is TGTGCCAGCAGTGCGTCCGGGGGTGGCTATGGCTACACCTTC. As protein: CASSASGGGYGYTF.

This sequence joins TRBV5-1 and TRBJ1-2; no definite D call. The CDR3 is 15 amino acids. Trimming removed 0 bases at V and 4 bases at J, with 13 bases between. In germline, CDR1 is SGHRS, CDR2 YFSETQ. CDR3 DNA: TGCGCCAGCAGCTTGGCCTTGGGCGTATCCTATGGCTACACCTTC. This translates into CASSLALGVSYGYTF.

DNA for the CDR3: TGTGCCAGCATGACTAGCGGGGGGCCCGGGACAGATACGCAGTATTTT. Its translation: CASMTSGGPGTDTQYF. The chain combines TRBV2 with TRBJ2-3; 13 bases match TRBD2. V lost 7 bases and J lost 3; bases outside the gene matches: 7. The germline CDR1 and CDR2 sequences are SNHLY and FYNNEI. The CDR3 runs 16 residues.

CDR3 amino acids: CALGQGNSPLHF. The CDR3 nucleotides read TGTGCCCTCGGACAGGGAAATTCACCCCTCCACTTT. The chain has TRBV21-1 and TRBJ1-6; TRBD1, the table's D call, was not compared with the DNA. TRBV21-1 is a pseudogene locus. The CDR3 length is 12 residues.

This clone occurred once. The chain links TRBV5-1 to TRBJ2-5; 9 nucleotides match TRBD2. V was clipped by 6 bases and J by 1 base; unmatched bases: 4. The CDR3 contains 14 residues. CDR1 SGHRS and CDR2 YFSETQ come from the germline V gene. The CDR3 nucleotides are TGCGCCAGCACAGGGCGGGGGGGCCAAGAGACCCAGTACTTC. Translated, it gives CASTGRGGQETQYF. Together with reference TRBV5-1 and TRBJ2-5, the CDR3 gives the full variable domain: KAGVTQTPRYLIKTRGQQVTLSCSPISGHRSVSWYQQTPGQGLQFLFEYFSETQRNKGNFPGRFSGRQFSNSRSEMNVSTLELGDSALYLCASTGRGGQETQYFGPGTRLLVL.

This clone was seen more than once but under ten times. The chain employs TRBV7-8 and TRBJ2-7; D possibly uses TRBD1 or TRBD2 (5 bases each). The CDR3 length is 15 residues. Trimming cost V 0 bases and J 3 bases, with 12 bases left between them. CDR1 is SGHVS and CDR2 is FQNEAQ in the germline V gene. The CDR3 loop reads CASSLAEGYLYEQYF. CDR3 coding DNA: TGTGCCAGCAGCTTAGCTGAGGGGTATCTCTACGAGCAGTACTTC.

Comment on this clone: One end of the junction is discordant with germline, which a read error may explain. The genes are TRBV19 and TRBJ1-1; 10 bases are shared with TRBD1. The germline V gene has CDR1 LNHDA and CDR2 SQIVND (reference sequence). The CDR3 is 15 residues long. The CDR3 DNA follows: TGTGCCAGTAGTTTAGACAGGGGGCGAAGCACTGAAGCTTTCTTT. It codes for CASSLDRGRSTEAFF.

The chain uses TRBV11-3 and TRBJ2-3; no firm D call. The CDR3 totals 14 residues. Trimming left V 3 bases short and J 4 bases short, with 11 bases between. The germline V gene encodes CDR1 SGHNT and CDR2 YENEEA. CDR3 in amino acids: CASSFSRGADTQYF. Here the CDR3 DNA reads TGTGCCAGCAGCTTTAGTAGAGGCGCAGATACGCAGTATTTT.

CDR3 DNA sequence: TGTGCCAGTACCCCCTGGATCAGGGCCATGAACACTGAAGCTTTCTTT. Translation gives CASTPWIRAMNTEAFF. The chain is built from TRBV19 and TRBJ1-1; D is possibly TRBD1 (5 bases). The V gene's germline CDR1 is LNHDA and CDR2 SQIVND (reference sequence). The CDR3 is 16 amino acids. Trimming stripped 7 bases from V and 0 bases from J, with 18 bases between.

This chain links TRBV5-1 with TRBJ2-3, with 10 bases aligning to TRBD2. With V trimmed by 2 bases and J by 6 bases, 21 bases remained unmatched. The CDR3 runs to 20 residues. Germline V lookup: CDR1 SGHRS, CDR2 YFSETQ. The CDR3 coding sequence is TGCGCCAGCAGCTTTCTGTGGGCGCGGGCCACTAGCGGGGATGTGGATACGCAGTATTTT. Translating gives CASSFLWARATSGDVDTQYF.

This sequence joins TRBV14 and TRBJ2-5, with D maybe TRBD2 (6 bases). Trimming stripped 0 bases from V and 5 bases from J, with 19 bases between. The CDR3 sequence is 17 residues long. In germline, CDR1 is SGHDN, CDR2 FVKESK. The CDR3 DNA follows: TGTGCCAGCAGCCAAGATCGTGGGCGGGGAGGCGTTGAGACCCAGTACTTC. Encoded protein: CASSQDRGRGGVETQYF.

CDR3 DNA: TGTGCCATCAGGGCGGGTGTAAACCCTGGAAACACCATATATTTT. This codes for CAIRAGVNPGNTIYF. This chain links TRBV10-3 with TRBJ1-3; D not certain. The CDR3 has 15 amino acids. Germline CDR1 ENHRY, CDR2 SYGVKD. The V end was cut by 6 bases, the J end by 2 bases, with 14 bases between.

The rearrangement uses TRBV7-9 and TRBJ1-2, with 8 bases identical to TRBD1. V dropped 4 bases and J dropped 8; count of bases not matched to a gene: 9. The CDR3 totals 14 residues. CDR1 and CDR2 from the germline V gene are SEHNR and FQNEAQ (reference sequence). The CDR3 DNA sequence: TGTGCCAGCAGCTACCAAGGACAGGGAAGGGGCTACACCTTC. This gives the protein CASSYQGQGRGYTF.

This clone turned up a few times. This chain uses TRBV7-9 with TRBJ1-6, with a weak D call TRBD1 (5 bases). Trimming left V 1 base short and J 9 bases short, with 10 bases between. The germline CDR1 and CDR2 sequences are SEHNR and FQNEAQ (reference sequence). There are 14 residues in the CDR3. This CDR3 reads CASSLDLGTSPLHF. CDR3 sequence (DNA): TGTGCCAGCAGCTTAGATCTGGGGACTTCACCCCTCCACTTT. Full variable domain (remainder filled in from reference TRBV7-9 and TRBJ1-6): DTGVSQNPRHKITKRGQNVTFRCDPISEHNRLYWYRQTLGQGPEFLTYFQNEAQLEKSRLLSDRFSAERPKGSFSTLEIQRTEQGDSAMYLCASSLDLGTSPLHFGNGTRLTVT.